The 8 T cell receptor beta chains in this list originate from one sample, sequenced in a study of T cell responses to AZD1222 COVID-19 vaccine. Sequenced by immunoSEQ multiplex PCR; TCRdb stores in-frame clones only, minus some. The repertoire consists of over 85,000 clones, with 88% occurring once and the leading ten covering approximately 15%. Sequences were derived from peripheral blood, sampled 28 days after the second AZD1222 dose. The origin of the receptors is an adult who received the AZD1222 COVID-19 vaccine.

V usage is TRBV5-1 and J usage is TRBJ1-4; 11 positions agree with TRBD1. The CDR3 sequence is 16 residues long. V trimming: 3 bases; J trimming: 2 bases; junction bases outside the gene matches: 3. Germline lookup yields CDR1 SGHRS and CDR2 YFSETQ. CDR3 nucleotides: TGCGCCAGCAGCTGGACAGGGGGCTACACTAATGAAAAACTGTTTTTT. Translation: CASSWTGGYTNEKLFF.

The chain uses TRBV19 and TRBJ1-1; tentatively, D is TRBD1 (6 bases). This CDR3 is built from 15 residues. Germline-derived CDR1 and CDR2 are LNHDA and SQIVND (reference sequence). V lost 5 bases to trimming and J lost 6 bases, with 19 bases between them. The CDR3 is CASSPLTGGGAEAFF. The DNA for the CDR3 is TGTGCCAGTAGTCCCCTCACGGGGGGGGGCGCTGAAGCTTTCTTT.

V usage is TRBV12-5 and J usage is TRBJ1-4; TRBD1 is a possible D gene (6 bases). This CDR3 has 15 residues. CDR1 and CDR2 (germline): LGHNT, FRNRAP. V lost 6 bases, J lost 4 bases, and 15 bases lay in between. The CDR3 sequence: CASGPTGTFNEKLFF. The DNA for the CDR3 is TGTGCTAGTGGGCCGACAGGAACTTTTAATGAAAAACTGTTTTTT.

The V call is TRBV2, the J call TRBJ2-2; TRBD1 matches at 9 bases. From germline, CDR1 is SNHLY and CDR2 FYNNEI. This CDR3 is built from 15 residues. The V segment lost 5 bases and the J segment 4 bases; nucleotides outside the gene matches: 5. The DNA for the CDR3 is TGTGCCAGCAGTTATTCGACAGGGGGCACCGGGGAGCTGTTTTTT. It codes for CASSYSTGGTGELFF.

The chain combines TRBV7-9 with TRBJ1-2, with a weak D call TRBD1 (6 bases). From germline, CDR1 is SEHNR and CDR2 FQNEAQ (reference sequence). The CDR3 consists of 14 residues. V lost 7 bases and J lost 4, with 16 bases in between. In DNA, the CDR3 is TGTGCCAGCAACGTAGGGGGTGGGGGCTATGGCTACACCTTC. Protein product: CASNVGGGGYGYTF. Variable domain in full (rest from reference TRBV7-9 and TRBJ1-2): DTGVSQNPRHKITKRGQNVTFRCDPISEHNRLYWYRQTLGQGPEFLTYFQNEAQLEKSRLLSDRFSAERPKGSFSTLEIQRTEQGDSAMYLCASNVGGGGYGYTFGSGTRLTVV.

The gene calls are TRBV11-2 and TRBJ2-7; D is ambiguous. Trimming left V 6 bases short and J 3 bases short, with 12 bases between. The germline V gene has CDR1 SGHAT and CDR2 FQNNGV. The CDR3 consists of 13 residues. The CDR3 region is CASSSQRNYEQYF. CDR3 coding DNA: TGTGCCAGCAGTTCACAGCGAAACTACGAGCAGTACTTC.

This clone has only a few counts. V gene TRBV28 combines with J gene TRBJ1-4; 9 bases agree with TRBD1. V shed 5 bases, J shed 8 bases, and the junction held 6 bases outside the gene matches. The germline V gene encodes CDR1 MDHEN and CDR2 SYDVKM. The CDR3 contains 14 residues. CDR3 sequence: CASSITGGTEKLFF. CDR3 sequence (DNA): TGTGCCAGCAGTATTACAGGGGGCACGGAAAAACTGTTTTTT.

This clone was seen once. This chain uses TRBV13 with TRBJ2-1, with D possibly called TRBD1 or TRBD2 (5 bases each). This CDR3 spans 17 amino acids. Per germline, CDR1 PRHDT and CDR2 FYEKMQ (reference sequence). V lost 0 bases, J lost 4 bases, and 16 bases lay in between. The CDR3 bases are TGTGCCAGCAGCTTAGGTCCCCCGGGACGGGTATACAATGAGCAGTTCTTC. It yields the protein CASSLGPPGRVYNEQFF.